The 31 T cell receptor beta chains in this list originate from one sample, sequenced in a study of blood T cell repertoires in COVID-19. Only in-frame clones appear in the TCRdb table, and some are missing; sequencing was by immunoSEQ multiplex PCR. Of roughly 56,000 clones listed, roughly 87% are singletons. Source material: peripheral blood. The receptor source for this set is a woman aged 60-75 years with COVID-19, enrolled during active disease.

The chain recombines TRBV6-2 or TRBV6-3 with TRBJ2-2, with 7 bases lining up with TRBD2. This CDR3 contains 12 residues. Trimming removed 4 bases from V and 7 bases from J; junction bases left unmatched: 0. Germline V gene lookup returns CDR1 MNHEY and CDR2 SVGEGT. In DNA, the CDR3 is TGTGCCAGCAGTTGGGGGGGCGGGGAGCTGTTTTTT. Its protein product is CASSWGGGELFF.

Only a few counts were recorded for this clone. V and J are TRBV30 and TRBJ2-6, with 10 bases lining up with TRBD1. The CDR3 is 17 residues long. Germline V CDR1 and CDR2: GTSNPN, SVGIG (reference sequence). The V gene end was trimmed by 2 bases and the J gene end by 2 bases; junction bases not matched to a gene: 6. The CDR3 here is CAWSLTGGLAGANVLTF. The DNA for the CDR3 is TGTGCCTGGAGTCTGACAGGGGGCCTGGCTGGGGCCAACGTCCTGACTTTC.

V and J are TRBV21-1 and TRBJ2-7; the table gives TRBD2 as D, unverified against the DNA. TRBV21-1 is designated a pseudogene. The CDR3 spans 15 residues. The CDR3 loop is CASSGRRRPPYEQYF. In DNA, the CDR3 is TGTGCCAGCAGCGGCCGGCGGAGGCCTCCCTACGAGCAGTACTTC.

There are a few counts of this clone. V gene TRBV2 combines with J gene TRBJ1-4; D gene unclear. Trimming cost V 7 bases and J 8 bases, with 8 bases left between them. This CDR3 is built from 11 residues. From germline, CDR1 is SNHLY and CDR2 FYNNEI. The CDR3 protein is CASKAGEKLFF. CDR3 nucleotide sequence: TGTGCCAGCAAGGCCGGGGAAAAACTGTTTTTT.

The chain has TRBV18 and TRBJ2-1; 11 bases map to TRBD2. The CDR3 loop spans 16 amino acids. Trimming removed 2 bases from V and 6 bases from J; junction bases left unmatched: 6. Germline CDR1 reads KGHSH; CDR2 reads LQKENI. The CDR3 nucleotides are TGTGCCAGCTCACCAAAAGTCGGGACTAGCGGCAATGAGCAGTTCTTC. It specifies CASSPKVGTSGNEQFF.

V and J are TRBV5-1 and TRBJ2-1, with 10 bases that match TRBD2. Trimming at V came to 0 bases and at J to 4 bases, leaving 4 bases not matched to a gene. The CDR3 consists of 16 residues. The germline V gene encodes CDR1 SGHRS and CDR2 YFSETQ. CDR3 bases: TGCGCCAGCAGCTTGGAAGCGGGAGGGCCGTACAATGAGCAGTTCTTC. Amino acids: CASSLEAGGPYNEQFF. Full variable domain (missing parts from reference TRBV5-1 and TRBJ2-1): KAGVTQTPRYLIKTRGQQVTLSCSPISGHRSVSWYQQTPGQGLQFLFEYFSETQRNKGNFPGRFSGRQFSNSRSEMNVSTLELGDSALYLCASSLEAGGPYNEQFFGPGTRLTVL.

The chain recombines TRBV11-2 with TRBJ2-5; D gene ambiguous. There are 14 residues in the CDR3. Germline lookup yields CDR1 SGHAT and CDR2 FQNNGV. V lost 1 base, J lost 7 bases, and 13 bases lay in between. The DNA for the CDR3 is TGTGCCAGCAGCTTAGTTACTACCCGATGGACCCAGTACTTC. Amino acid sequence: CASSLVTTRWTQYF.

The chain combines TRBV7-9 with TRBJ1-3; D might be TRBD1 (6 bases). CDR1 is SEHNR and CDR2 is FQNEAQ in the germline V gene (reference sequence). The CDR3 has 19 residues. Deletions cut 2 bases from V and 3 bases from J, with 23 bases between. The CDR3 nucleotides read TGTGCCAGCAGCTTAAGGGCCGACCTCAGGGGATTGCTTGGAAACACCATATATTTT. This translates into CASSLRADLRGLLGNTIYF.

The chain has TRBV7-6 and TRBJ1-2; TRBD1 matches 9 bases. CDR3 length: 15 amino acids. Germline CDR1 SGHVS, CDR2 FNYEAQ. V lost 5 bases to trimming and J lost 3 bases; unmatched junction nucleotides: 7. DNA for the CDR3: TGTGCCAGCAGCGCCGGGGACAGGGTTCACTATGGCTACACCTTC. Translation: CASSAGDRVHYGYTF.

CDR3 amino acids: CASSLQGAGANVLTF. The CDR3 DNA sequence: TGCGCCAGCAGCTTGCAGGGGGCTGGGGCCAACGTCCTGACTTTC. This chain links TRBV5-1 with TRBJ2-6, with TRBD1 matching 7 bases. The CDR3 has 15 amino acids. With V trimmed by 1 base and J by 2 bases, 0 bases remained unmatched. Germline V gene data show CDR1 as SGHRS and CDR2 as YFSETQ.

CDR3: CASSFRRGDQPQHF. Here the CDR3 DNA reads TGTGCCAGCAGTTTTCGGCGGGGCGATCAGCCCCAGCATTTT. V usage is TRBV27 and J usage is TRBJ1-5; tentative D call: TRBD1 (5 bases). This CDR3 is 14 amino acids long. Trimming shortened V by 3 bases and J by 5 bases, and 11 bases separated the two germline ends. The germline V gene encodes CDR1 MNHEY and CDR2 SMNVEV (reference sequence).

CDR3 protein: CASSVNDIRNTIYF. Written as DNA, the CDR3 is TGTGCCAGCAGCGTAAACGACATACGAAACACCATATATTTT. This sequence joins TRBV9 and TRBJ1-3; no clear D. This CDR3 comprises 14 residues. Deletions cut 1 base from V and 5 bases from J, with 10 bases between. The germline gives CDR1 SGDLS, CDR2 YYNGEE.

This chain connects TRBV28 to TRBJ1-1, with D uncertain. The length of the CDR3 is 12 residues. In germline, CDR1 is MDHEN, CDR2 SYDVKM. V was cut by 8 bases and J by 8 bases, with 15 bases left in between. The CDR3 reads CASLGFQQEAFF. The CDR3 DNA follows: TGTGCCAGCTTAGGATTTCAACAGGAAGCTTTCTTT.

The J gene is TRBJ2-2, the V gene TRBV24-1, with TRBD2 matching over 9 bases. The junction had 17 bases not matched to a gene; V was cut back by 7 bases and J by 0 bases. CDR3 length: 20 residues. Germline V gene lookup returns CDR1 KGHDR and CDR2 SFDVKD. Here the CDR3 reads CATSSPLAGKDGANTGELFF. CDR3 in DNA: TGTGCCACCAGCTCTCCTCTAGCGGGAAAAGATGGCGCGAACACCGGGGAGCTGTTTTTT.

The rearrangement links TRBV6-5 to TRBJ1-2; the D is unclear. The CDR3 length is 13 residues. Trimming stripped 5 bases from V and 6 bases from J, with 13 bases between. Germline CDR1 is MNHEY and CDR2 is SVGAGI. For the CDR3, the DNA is TGTGCCAGCAGTAGGACTCAGCTTAATGGCTACACCTTC. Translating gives CASSRTQLNGYTF.

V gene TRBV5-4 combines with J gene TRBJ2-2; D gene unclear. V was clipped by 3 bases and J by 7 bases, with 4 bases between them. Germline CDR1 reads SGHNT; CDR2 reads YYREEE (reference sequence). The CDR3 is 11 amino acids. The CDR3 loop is CASSSGGELFF. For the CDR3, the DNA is TGTGCCAGCAGCTCGGGCGGGGAGCTGTTTTTT.

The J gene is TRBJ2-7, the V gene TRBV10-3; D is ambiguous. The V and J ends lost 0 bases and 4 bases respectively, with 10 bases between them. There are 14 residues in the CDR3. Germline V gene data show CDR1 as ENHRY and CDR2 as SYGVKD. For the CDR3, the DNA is TGTGCCATCAGTGAGTCGACGGGTGGGTACGAGCAGTACTTC. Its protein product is CAISESTGGYEQYF.

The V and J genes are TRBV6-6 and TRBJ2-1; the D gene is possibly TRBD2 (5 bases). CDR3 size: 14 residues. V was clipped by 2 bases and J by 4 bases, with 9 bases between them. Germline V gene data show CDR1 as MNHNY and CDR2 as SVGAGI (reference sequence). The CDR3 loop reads CASSYPPGYNEQFF. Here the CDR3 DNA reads TGTGCCAGCAGTTACCCTCCGGGGTACAATGAGCAGTTCTTC.

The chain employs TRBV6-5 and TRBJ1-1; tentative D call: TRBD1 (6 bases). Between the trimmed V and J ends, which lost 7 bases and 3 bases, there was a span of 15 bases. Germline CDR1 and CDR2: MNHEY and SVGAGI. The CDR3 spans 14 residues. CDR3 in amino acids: CASTLQGGYTEAFF. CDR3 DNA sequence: TGTGCCAGCACTCTACAGGGTGGTTACACTGAAGCTTTCTTT.

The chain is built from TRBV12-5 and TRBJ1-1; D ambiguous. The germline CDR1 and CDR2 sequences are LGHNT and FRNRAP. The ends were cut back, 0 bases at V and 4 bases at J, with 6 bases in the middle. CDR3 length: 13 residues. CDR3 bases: TGTGCTAGTGGTTTGGTACAATCCACTGAAGCTTTCTTT. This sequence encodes CASGLVQSTEAFF.

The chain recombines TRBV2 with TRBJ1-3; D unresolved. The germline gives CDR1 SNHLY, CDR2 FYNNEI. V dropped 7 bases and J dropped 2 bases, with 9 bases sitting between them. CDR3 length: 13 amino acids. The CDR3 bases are TGTGCCAGCACTCCTATTACTGGAAACACCATATATTTT. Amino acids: CASTPITGNTIYF.

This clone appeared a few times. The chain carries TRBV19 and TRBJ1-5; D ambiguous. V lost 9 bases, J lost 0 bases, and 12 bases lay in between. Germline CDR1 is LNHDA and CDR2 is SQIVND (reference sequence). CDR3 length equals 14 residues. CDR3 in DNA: TGTGCCAGCGAGAGGGAGAATAGCAATCAGCCCCAGCATTTT. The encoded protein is CASERENSNQPQHF.

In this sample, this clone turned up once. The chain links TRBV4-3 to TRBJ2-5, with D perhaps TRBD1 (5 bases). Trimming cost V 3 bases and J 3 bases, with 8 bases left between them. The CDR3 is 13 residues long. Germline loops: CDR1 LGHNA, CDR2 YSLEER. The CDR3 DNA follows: TGCGCCAGCAGCCAGGGCAGGGAAGAGACCCAGTACTTC. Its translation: CASSQGREETQYF.

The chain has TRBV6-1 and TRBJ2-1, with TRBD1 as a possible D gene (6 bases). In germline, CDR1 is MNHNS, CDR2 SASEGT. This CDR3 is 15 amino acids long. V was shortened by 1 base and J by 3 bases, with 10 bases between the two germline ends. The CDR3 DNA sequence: TGTGCCAGCAGTGAAGACGGGACAAGCTACAATGAGCAGTTCTTC. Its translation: CASSEDGTSYNEQFF.

Here the CDR3 reads CACGTFTDTQYF. In nucleotides, the CDR3 is TGTGCCTGTGGGACTTTCACAGATACGCAGTATTTT. The chain uses TRBV30 and TRBJ2-3; maybe TRBD2 (6 bases). The germline V gene has CDR1 GTSNPN and CDR2 SVGIG (reference sequence). This CDR3 is 12 amino acids long. The ends were cut back, 6 bases at V and 2 bases at J, with 9 bases in the middle.

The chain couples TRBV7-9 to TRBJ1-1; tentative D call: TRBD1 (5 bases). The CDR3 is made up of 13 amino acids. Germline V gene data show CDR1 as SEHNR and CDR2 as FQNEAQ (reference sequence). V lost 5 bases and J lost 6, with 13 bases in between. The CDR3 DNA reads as TGTGCCAGCAGCCTCGACACAGGCGCTGAAGCTTTCTTT. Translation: CASSLDTGAEAFF.

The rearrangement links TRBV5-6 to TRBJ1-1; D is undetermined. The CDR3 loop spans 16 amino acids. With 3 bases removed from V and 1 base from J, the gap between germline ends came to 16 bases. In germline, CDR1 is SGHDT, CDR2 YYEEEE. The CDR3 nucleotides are TGTGCCAGCAGCTGGGGAAGCGGAGCACCGAACACTGAAGCTTTCTTT. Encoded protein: CASSWGSGAPNTEAFF.

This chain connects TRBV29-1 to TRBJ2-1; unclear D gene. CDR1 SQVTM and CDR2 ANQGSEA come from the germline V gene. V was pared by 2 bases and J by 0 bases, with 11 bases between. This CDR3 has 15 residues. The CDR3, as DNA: TGCAGCGTTGAAAACCCCCGGAGCTCCTACAATGAGCAGTTCTTC. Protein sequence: CSVENPRSSYNEQFF.

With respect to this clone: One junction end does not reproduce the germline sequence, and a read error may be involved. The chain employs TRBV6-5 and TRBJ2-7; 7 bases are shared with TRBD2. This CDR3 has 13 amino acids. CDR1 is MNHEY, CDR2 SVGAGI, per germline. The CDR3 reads CASSSAGRAGQNF. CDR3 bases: TGTGCCAGCAGTTCGGCAGGGAGGGCCGGGCAGAACTTC.

Here the CDR3 reads CASRWTGGSDTQYF. CDR3 bases: TGTGCCAGCAGGTGGACAGGGGGCTCAGATACGCAGTATTTT. The chain has TRBV2 and TRBJ2-3; 11 bases fit TRBD1. J was trimmed by 4 bases and V by 6 bases; bases with no gene match: 3. The germline gives CDR1 SNHLY, CDR2 FYNNEI. The CDR3 is made up of 14 amino acids.

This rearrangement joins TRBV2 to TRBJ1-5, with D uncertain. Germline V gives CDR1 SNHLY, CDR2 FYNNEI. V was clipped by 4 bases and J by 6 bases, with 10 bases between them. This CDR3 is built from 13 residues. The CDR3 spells CASSVGVLQPQHF. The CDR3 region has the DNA TGTGCCAGCAGTGTCGGGGTCCTTCAGCCCCAGCATTTT.